Given below is one TCR beta chain in context. The antigen remains undetermined. The CDR3 has 13 amino acids. Trimming pared 2 bases from V and 1 base from J, leaving 8 bases between. Germline CDR1 SQVTM, CDR2 ANQGSEA. The entry originates in a study of cytomegalovirus exposure and HLA in healthy donors. In the study overall: Genotyping of roughly 400 donors showed that 80% to 85% belonged to the Caucasian-associated ancestry cluster. Study results and limitations: Earlier analysis yielded a pattern in which most TCR beta V segments were productive about 90% or about 30% of the time.

PCR was performed using 60 Vbeta and 13 Jbeta primers. Sequencing was performed with immunoSEQ multiplex PCR; in TCRdb, only in-frame clones are kept and a portion is missing. The sample holds approximately 110,000 clones, roughly 71% seen once. Sequencing input: PBMCs. The gene calls are TRBV29-1 and TRBJ1-1; no firm D call. This clonotype was sampled from a man aged 18 to 35 in good health and CMV-seropositive. The DNA for the CDR3 is TGCAGCGTTGAATCCGTGAGGAACACTGAAGCTTTCTTT. This translates into CSVESVRNTEAFF.